These 32 T cell receptor beta chains were sequenced from one sample in a study of blood T cell repertoires in COVID-19. The method was immunoSEQ multiplex PCR; TCRdb's version includes in-frame clones alone and lacks a portion of them. The sample lists 69,000 or so clones, nearly 90% occurring once. Sequencing used peripheral blood. The origin of the receptors is a man aged 50 to 60 with acute or convalescent COVID-19.

This chain uses TRBV3-1 (or the pseudogene TRBV3-2) with TRBJ2-5; TRBD2 might be the D (6 bases). The CDR3 is made up of 15 amino acids. From germline, CDR1 is LGHDT and CDR2 YNNKEL (reference sequence). Between the trimmed V and J ends, which lost 0 bases and 0 bases, there was a span of 8 bases. CDR3 amino acids: CASSQDGGDQETQYF. The CDR3 nucleotides are TGTGCCAGCAGCCAAGACGGAGGGGACCAAGAGACCCAGTACTTC.

This sequence joins TRBV19 and TRBJ2-1; 14 bases are shared with TRBD2. The germline V gene encodes CDR1 LNHDA and CDR2 SQIVND (reference sequence). There are 16 residues in the CDR3. V gave up 10 bases and J gave up 4 bases; unmatched junction bases: 9. The CDR3 DNA follows: TGTGCCACTACTGGGACTAGCGGGAGTTTATACAATGAGCAGTTCTTC. Translated, it gives CATTGTSGSLYNEQFF.

The V gene is TRBV6-5, the J gene TRBJ2-1; 10 bases match TRBD2. Looked up from germline, CDR1 is MNHEY and CDR2 is SVGAGI. V lost 7 bases and J lost 10; bases outside the gene matches: 13. This CDR3 comprises 15 residues. The CDR3 protein is CASTQGAGGFTEQFF. The CDR3 DNA sequence: TGTGCCAGCACTCAGGGAGCGGGAGGGTTTACCGAGCAGTTCTTC.

V and J are TRBV4-1 and TRBJ1-1; D is possibly TRBD1 (6 bases). The CDR3 totals 14 residues. CDR1 is MGHRA and CDR2 is YSYEKL in the germline V gene. V lost 5 bases, J lost 5 bases, and 15 bases lay in between. CDR3 residues: CASSEGFTGTEAFF. The CDR3 DNA reads TGCGCCAGCAGCGAAGGTTTTACAGGGACTGAAGCTTTCTTT.

V and J are TRBV27 and TRBJ2-3; D call uncertain. Trimming left V 5 bases short and J 2 bases short, with 17 bases between. The CDR3 has 16 residues. Germline V lookup: CDR1 MNHEY, CDR2 SMNVEV (reference sequence). CDR3 in DNA: TGTGCCAGCAGTCGGCATGACACCAACCTCACAGATACGCAGTATTTT. It translates to CASSRHDTNLTDTQYF.

This chain uses TRBV10-1 with TRBJ1-2; 7 positions match TRBD1. In germline, CDR1 is WNHNN, CDR2 SYGVQD (reference sequence). The CDR3 totals 17 residues. Germline trimming cut 0 bases from V and 2 bases from J; bases unmatched to any gene: 9. Here the CDR3 reads CASSESGQAQGNYGYTF. The DNA of the CDR3 is TGCGCCAGCAGTGAGTCCGGACAGGCCCAAGGGAACTATGGCTACACCTTC.

The V call is TRBV7-2, the J call TRBJ2-7; 7 bases fit TRBD2. V gave up 1 base and J gave up 1 base; unmatched junction bases: 7. CDR1 is SGHTA and CDR2 is FQGNSA in the germline V gene. This CDR3 comprises 16 residues. The DNA for the CDR3 is TGTGCCAGCAGCTTAGTACCCGTGCGGGAGTCCTACGAGCAGTACTTC. Its protein is CASSLVPVRESYEQYF.

The sample holds one count of this clone. The chain carries TRBV12-5 and TRBJ2-1; 7 nucleotides align to TRBD2. Trimming at V came to 2 bases and at J to 9 bases, leaving 10 bases not matched to a gene. Germline V gives CDR1 LGHNT, CDR2 FRNRAP. This CDR3 contains 15 residues. The CDR3 loop is CASGLISGGGAEQFF. The CDR3 DNA reads as TGTGCTAGTGGTTTGATATCGGGAGGTGGGGCTGAGCAGTTCTTC.

A single count supports this clone. The V and J genes are TRBV5-4 and TRBJ2-3; 8 nucleotides match TRBD2. Trimming took 4 bases from V and 3 from J; bases not matched to a gene: 4. CDR3 length: 14 amino acids. The germline CDR1 and CDR2 sequences are SGHNT and YYREEE (reference sequence). The CDR3 coding sequence is TGTGCCAGCAGCGAGGGACTAGGTACAGATACGCAGTATTTT. Its translation: CASSEGLGTDTQYF.

The chain uses TRBV11-2 and TRBJ2-7, with TRBD2 matching over 8 bases. The V and J ends lost 2 bases and 5 bases, in that order; junction bases with no gene match: 2. The CDR3 loop spans 13 amino acids. Germline CDR1 and CDR2: SGHAT and FQNNGV. The CDR3 region is CASSLFSGNEQYF. CDR3 DNA sequence: TGTGCCAGCAGCTTATTTAGCGGGAACGAGCAGTACTTC.

This clone was observed a single time. This rearrangement joins TRBV5-1 to TRBJ2-1; D is unclear. Germline-derived CDR1 and CDR2 are SGHRS and YFSETQ. CDR3 length equals 15 residues. The ends were cut back, 5 bases at V and 0 bases at J, with 12 bases in the middle. CDR3 DNA sequence: TGCGCCAGCAGTCAAACTACCCACTCCTACAATGAGCAGTTCTTC. Its translation is CASSQTTHSYNEQFF.

This clone has just a few counts. The chain links TRBV7-9 to TRBJ2-7, with 8 bases aligning to TRBD2. Germline V lookup: CDR1 SEHNR, CDR2 FQNEAQ (reference sequence). The ends lost 4 bases at V and 3 bases at J; junction bases unmatched: 5. This CDR3 is 14 amino acids long. Written as DNA, the CDR3 is TGTGCCAGCAGCTCGGCCGCGGGGGGCTACGAGCAGTACTTC. It encodes CASSSAAGGYEQYF.

Here the CDR3 reads CASSLGGTGEETQYF. In DNA form, the CDR3 reads TGTGCCAGCAGCTTGGGGGGGACAGGGGAAGAGACCCAGTACTTC. The chain employs TRBV5-4 and TRBJ2-5; 10 nucleotides align to TRBD1. V gave up 0 bases and J gave up 3 bases; unmatched junction bases: 2. CDR1 and CDR2 (germline): SGHNT, YYREEE (reference sequence). The CDR3 spans 15 residues. Looking up the rest from reference TRBV5-4 and TRBJ2-5 gives the full variable domain: ETGVTQSPTHLIKTRGQQVTLRCSSQSGHNTVSWYQQALGQGPQFIFQYYREEENGRGNFPPRFSGLQFPNYSSELNVNALELDDSALYLCASSLGGTGEETQYFGPGTRLLVL.

The chain uses TRBV6-5 and TRBJ1-2; maybe TRBD1 (6 bases). From germline, CDR1 is MNHEY and CDR2 SVGAGI. CDR3 size: 15 residues. V gave up 1 base and J gave up 3 bases, with 12 bases separating them. The CDR3 region is CASSYFTGPDYGYTF. CDR3 coding DNA: TGTGCCAGCAGTTACTTTACAGGGCCGGACTATGGCTACACCTTC.

The rearrangement joins TRBV19 to TRBJ1-4; TRBD1 agrees at 8 bases. CDR3 length equals 15 residues. Trimming cost V 8 bases and J 5 bases; bases outside gene matches: 10. CDR1 and CDR2 from the germline V gene are LNHDA and SQIVND (reference sequence). This CDR3 is CASGPWTGLNEKLFF. The CDR3 DNA sequence: TGTGCCAGTGGTCCCTGGACAGGGTTAAATGAAAAACTGTTTTTT.

The chain joins TRBV9 to TRBJ2-7, with 12 bases lining up with TRBD2. The length of the CDR3 is 15 residues. Germline CDR1 reads SGDLS; CDR2 reads YYNGEE. Losses at the gene ends were 4 bases for V and 6 bases for J; bases not matched to a gene: 8. The CDR3 reads CASSPQTSGSGEQYF. The CDR3 DNA follows: TGTGCCAGCAGCCCCCAGACTAGCGGGAGCGGCGAGCAGTACTTC.

This rearrangement joins TRBV10-3 to TRBJ2-7, with TRBD2 identical over 10 bases. This CDR3 is 14 amino acids long. Germline V gene lookup returns CDR1 ENHRY and CDR2 SYGVKD. V was clipped by 6 bases and J by 4 bases; unmatched bases: 6. CDR3: CAIRGLAGAYEQYF. Here the CDR3 DNA reads TGTGCCATCAGGGGTCTAGCGGGAGCTTACGAGCAGTACTTC.

The chain links TRBV3-1 (or the pseudogene TRBV3-2) to TRBJ1-2, with 9 bases lining up with TRBD1. Germline trimming cut 5 bases from V and 4 bases from J; bases unmatched to any gene: 2. Germline assignment: CDR1 LGHDT and CDR2 YNNKEL (reference sequence). The CDR3 sequence is 13 residues long. In DNA, the CDR3 is TGTGCCAGCAGCGTGGACAGGGGCTATGGCTACACCTTC. Protein sequence: CASSVDRGYGYTF.

The gene calls are TRBV11-3 and TRBJ2-1, with TRBD2 matching over 10 bases. The ends lost 4 bases at V and 2 bases at J; junction bases unmatched: 5. This CDR3 region has 16 residues. Germline loops: CDR1 SGHNT, CDR2 YENEEA. Here the CDR3 DNA reads TGTGCCAGCAGCTCCCGAGCGGGAGGGCCCTACAATGAGCAGTTCTTC. This sequence encodes CASSSRAGGPYNEQFF.

This chain connects TRBV12-3 or TRBV12-4 to TRBJ2-7, with unresolved D. The ends were cut back, 4 bases at V and 3 bases at J, with 10 bases in the middle. This CDR3 is built from 13 residues. The CDR3 DNA sequence: TGTGCCAGCAGTTCATTCCGGGTCTACGAGCAGTACTTC. Encoded protein: CASSSFRVYEQYF.

The V call is TRBV5-1, the J call TRBJ2-5, with TRBD1 as a possible D gene (6 bases). V shed 0 bases and J shed 2 bases, with 8 bases lying between them. The CDR3 consists of 14 residues. The germline gives CDR1 SGHRS, CDR2 YFSETQ. CDR3 in amino acids: CASSLVGGQETQYF. CDR3 nucleotides: TGCGCCAGCAGCTTGGTAGGGGGACAAGAGACCCAGTACTTC.

The rearrangement uses TRBV6-5 and TRBJ1-6; D might be TRBD1 (5 bases). This CDR3 comprises 15 residues. The V gene lost 2 bases and the J gene lost 10 bases, with 15 bases spanning the gap. The germline CDR1 and CDR2 sequences are MNHEY and SVGAGI. CDR3 protein: CASSYLVGGGSPLHF. DNA of the CDR3: TGTGCCAGCAGTTACCTGGTCGGGGGTGGGTCACCCCTCCACTTT.

The rearrangement joins TRBV15 to TRBJ2-2; 10 positions match TRBD2. Germline V gives CDR1 LNHNV, CDR2 YYDKDF (reference sequence). CDR3 length: 18 amino acids. J lost 5 bases, V lost 2 bases, and 11 bases had no gene match. The CDR3 reads CATSRRNLGLARTGELFF. CDR3 coding DNA: TGTGCCACCAGCAGACGCAACTTGGGACTAGCGAGAACCGGGGAGCTGTTTTTT.

This clone was detected only once. The chain links TRBV21-1 to TRBJ1-4; the table's D call TRBD1 went unverified against the DNA. TRBV21-1 is a pseudogene segment. CDR3 length equals 16 residues. The CDR3: CASSTFYRGPDEKLFF. As DNA, the CDR3 is TGTGCCAGCAGCACCTTTTACAGGGGGCCCGATGAAAAACTGTTTTTT.

V usage is TRBV7-8 and J usage is TRBJ2-3; TRBD1 is a possible D gene (5 bases). This CDR3 region has 12 residues. Germline CDR1 reads SGHVS; CDR2 reads FQNEAQ. The ends were cut back, 3 bases at V and 8 bases at J, with 9 bases in the middle. The CDR3 DNA follows: TGTGCCAGCAGCTTCCAGGGCGCTACGCAGTATTTT. Its protein is CASSFQGATQYF.

This clone was counted once. The rearrangement uses TRBV3-1 (or the pseudogene TRBV3-2) and TRBJ1-5, with TRBD1 identical over 7 bases. The V gene's germline CDR1 is LGHDT and CDR2 YNNKEL (reference sequence). V was pared by 5 bases and J by 5 bases, with 3 bases of the junction left unmatched. The length of the CDR3 is 13 residues. CDR3 amino acids: CASSTDRDQPQHF. CDR3 coding DNA: TGTGCCAGCAGCACTGACAGGGATCAGCCCCAGCATTTT.

J is TRBJ2-5 and V is TRBV19; D call uncertain. CDR3 length: 14 amino acids. Germline assignment: CDR1 LNHDA and CDR2 SQIVND (reference sequence). The ends were cut back, 6 bases at V and 2 bases at J, with 13 bases in the middle. The CDR3 nucleotides are TGTGCCAGTAGAAGTGGCACCCAACAAGAGACCCAGTACTTC. Translation: CASRSGTQQETQYF.

CDR3 sequence reads: CASSLGRGFGANVLTF. CDR3 DNA sequence: TGTGCCAGCAGCTTAGGGCGGGGGTTTGGGGCCAACGTCCTGACTTTC. The chain combines TRBV11-2 with TRBJ2-6, with 7 bases that match TRBD2. The junction had 3 bases not matched to a gene; V was cut back by 1 base and J by 3 bases. Germline CDR1 SGHAT, CDR2 FQNNGV. The CDR3 runs 16 residues.

This sequence joins TRBV29-1 and TRBJ1-3; D may be TRBD1 (5 bases). V was cut by 0 bases and J by 7 bases, with 13 bases left in between. Looked up from germline, CDR1 is SQVTM and CDR2 is ANQGSEA. CDR3 length: 14 residues. CDR3 nucleotides: TGCAGCGTTGAAGAACAGGAGCGGGGTAACACCATATATTTT. Its translation: CSVEEQERGNTIYF.

The chain employs TRBV19 and TRBJ2-7; 11 bases are shared with TRBD2. The germline gives CDR1 LNHDA, CDR2 SQIVND (reference sequence). The CDR3 is 15 residues long. Losses at the gene ends were 5 bases for V and 7 bases for J; bases not matched to a gene: 10. The CDR3 sequence: CASSSQLAGVGEQYF. The CDR3 DNA follows: TGTGCCAGTAGTTCCCAACTAGCGGGAGTGGGTGAGCAGTACTTC.

This clone was observed a single time. The V gene is TRBV25-1, the J gene TRBJ1-2, with unresolved D. The CDR3 is 13 residues long. CDR1 is MGHDK, CDR2 SYGVNS, per germline. Trimming removed 3 bases from V and 5 bases from J, with 10 bases in between. The CDR3 sequence: CASSEAGGYGYTF. CDR3 bases: TGTGCCAGCAGTGAGGCGGGCGGGTATGGCTACACCTTC.

This sequence joins TRBV5-1 and TRBJ1-1; the match to TRBD1 covers 7 bases. CDR3 length: 14 amino acids. Per the germline V gene, CDR1 is SGHRS and CDR2 is YFSETQ. The J segment lost 5 bases and the V segment lost 3 bases, leaving 7 bases of the junction unmatched. CDR3 coding DNA: TGCGCCAGCAGCTCGCAGGGGGGAGTTACTGAAGCTTTCTTT. Encoded protein: CASSSQGGVTEAFF.